This TCR beta chain was obtained from a study of T cell responses to AZD1222 COVID-19 vaccine. Germline values: CDR1 SNHLY, CDR2 FYNNEI. The CDR3 runs to 14 residues. V was shortened by 4 bases and J by 7 bases, with 16 bases between the two germline ends. This clone was seen once. As yet, its antigen is unknown. Using immunoSEQ multiplex PCR, the repertoire was profiled, and TCRdb retains in-frame clones only, with some absent. The profile shows around 200,000 clones, 85% to 90% of them singletons. Broader study findings: Spike-wide coverage was observed for vaccine-associated CD4 TCRs, with dominant responses at 160-218 and 743-854. Breadth and depth of Spike-specific TCRs rose after two AZD1222 doses.

Samples with a second dose at about 4 or about 12 weeks were pooled together. This sequence joins TRBV2 and TRBJ1-1, with D unresolved. The sequenced sample was peripheral blood, obtained 28 days after the second AZD1222 dose. The TCR comes from an adult who received the AZD1222 COVID-19 vaccine. The CDR3 nucleotides are TGTGCCAGCAGTGGGAAGCGAGACACCAATGAAGCTTTCTTT. Its translation is CASSGKRDTNEAFF. The full variable domain, completed using reference TRBV2 and TRBJ1-1, is EPEVTQTPSHQVTQMGQEVILRCVPISNHLYFYWYRQILGQKVEFLVSFYNNEISEKSEIFDDQFSVERPDGSNFTLKIRSTKLEDSAMYFCASSGKRDTNEAFFGQGTRLTVV.